This T cell receptor (beta chain) came from a study of shared clonotypes between healthy human individuals. Only in-frame clones appear in the TCRdb table, and some are missing; sequencing was by immunoSEQ multiplex PCR. This sample carries about 1.1 million clones, roughly 80% of them seen once, and the ten largest clones take 0.89%. Germline CDR1 and CDR2: MNHNY and SVGAGI (reference sequence). The CDR3 length is 15 residues. Trimming at V came to 7 bases and at J to 4 bases, leaving 11 bases not matched to a gene. The receptor's source is a man aged 18 to 35 in good health. Some clones in this sample may be carry-over from other donors' samples. The sample comprised memory CD4+ T cells from PBMCs. Described subset: CD45RA-negative fraction. The chain carries TRBV6-6 and TRBJ2-7; TRBD2 matches 9 bases. CDR3 residues: CASNPAGGLTYEQYF. CDR3 coding DNA: TGTGCCAGCAATCCAGCGGGAGGACTGACATACGAGCAGTACTTC.